Listed below are T cell receptor beta chains from one sample, sequenced in a study of cytomegalovirus exposure and HLA in healthy donors. Produced via immunoSEQ multiplex PCR; TCRdb's table is partial and in-frame only. The sample has about 160,000 clones; more than 80% are singletons. The sample taken for sequencing was PBMCs. The origin of the receptors is a woman younger than 45 in good health and CMV-seropositive. Each CDR3 is given without its conserved first and last residue.

j_call: TRBJ2-5; v_call: TRBV7-6; cdr3_aa: ASSRPPGQTTQETQY
j_call: TRBJ1-5; v_call: TRBV7-9; cdr3_aa: SSSSGVQPQH
j_call: TRBJ2-5; v_call: TRBV27; cdr3_aa: ASSLQAEETQY
j_call: TRBJ2-5; v_call: TRBV7-9; cdr3_aa: SSSFEETQY
j_call: TRBJ2-1; v_call: TRBV5-1; cdr3_aa: ASSERDSSYNEQF
j_call: TRBJ2-2; v_call: TRBV9; cdr3_aa: ASTPRPGNTGELF
j_call: TRBJ2-1; v_call: TRBV6-5; cdr3_aa: ASSYASGAYNEQF
j_call: TRBJ1-5; v_call: TRBV7-3; cdr3_aa: ASSLFQNQPQH
j_call: TRBJ2-5; v_call: TRBV20-1; cdr3_aa: SGQNGETQY
j_call: TRBJ1-2; v_call: TRBV15; cdr3_aa: ATSARLPGYYT
j_call: TRBJ2-7; v_call: TRBV27; cdr3_aa: ASSLTGGAGGEQY
j_call: TRBJ2-7; v_call: TRBV5-4; cdr3_aa: ASSERDRVYGEQY
j_call: NA; v_call: TRBV5-4; cdr3_aa: ASSVDRALLEQY
j_call: TRBJ1-4; v_call: TRBV4-1; cdr3_aa: ASSLRGEKLF
j_call: TRBJ1-2; v_call: TRBV11-1; cdr3_aa: ASSLGQNYGYT
j_call: NA; v_call: TRBV2; cdr3_aa: ASSELGTGTYEQY
j_call: TRBJ1-6; v_call: TRBV14; cdr3_aa: ASSQRVNSPLH
j_call: TRBJ1-6; v_call: TRBV6-1; cdr3_aa: ASSERGGQGYYLNNSPLH
j_call: TRBJ2-3; v_call: TRBV29-1; cdr3_aa: SASTASRTDTQY
j_call: TRBJ2-7; v_call: TRBV7-9; cdr3_aa: ASSLGLAGTAEQY
j_call: TRBJ1-1; v_call: TRBV5-1; cdr3_aa: ASSLGVASGAEAF
j_call: TRBJ2-3; v_call: TRBV6-5; cdr3_aa: ASSYRSGGGADTQY
j_call: TRBJ1-4; v_call: TRBV4-3; cdr3_aa: ASSLRAARDEKLF
j_call: TRBJ2-3; v_call: TRBV9; cdr3_aa: ASSARLAGLIDTQY
j_call: TRBJ1-2; v_call: TRBV9; cdr3_aa: ASSVAPATELYGYT
j_call: TRBJ1-1; v_call: TRBV30; cdr3_aa: AWSVTVNTEAF
j_call: TRBJ1-4; v_call: TRBV9; cdr3_aa: ASSVDKTKEKLF